Listed below are T cell receptor beta chains from one sample, sequenced in a study of memory CD4+ T cells and cytomegalovirus serostatus. Assay used: immunoSEQ multiplex PCR; TCRdb lists only in-frame clones, some missing. Of over 75,000 clones listed, under 90% were seen once; the top ten hold approximately 4%. The source material was memory CD4+ T cells from blood. Receptors originate from an adult in good health and CMV-seropositive. The CDR3 runs from the conserved cysteine through the conserved F or W. A D gene is named only where the DNA matches it firmly. Clone sizes are given selectively: once, few, many, or a class where the clone is expanded.

TRBD1	TRBV9	-	15	TRBJ2-1	TGTGCCAGCAGCGTAGGACAGGGATCCTACAATGAGCAGTTCTTC	CASSVGQGSYNEQFF
TRBD1	TRBV28	-	17	TRBJ1-3	TGTGCCAGCAGTCCGCGACAGGGGAAACTACATGGAAACACCATATATTTT	CASSPRQGKLHGNTIYF
-	TRBV6-1	-	12	TRBJ1-1	TGTGCCACCCGCCCGGGGTACACTGAAGCTTTCTTT	CATRPGYTEAFF
-	TRBV28	-	16	TRBJ2-7	TGTGCCAGCGCCCCCTTCCCCTCGGCCGGACCCTACGAGCAGTACTTC	CASAPFPSAGPYEQYF
TRBD1	TRBV29-1	-	12	TRBJ2-5	TGCAGCGCAGGTGGACAGGGAGAGACCCAGTACTTC	CSAGGQGETQYF
-	TRBV5-1	-	19	TRBJ2-1	TGCGCCAGCAGCTTGGCCGGGTACGCTAGCGATACCGTCTACAATGAGCAGTTCTTC	CASSLAGYASDTVYNEQFF
TRBD1	TRBV28	-	16	TRBJ2-5	TGTGCCAGCAGTTTTTCCGGCAGGGGGCCACAAGAGACCCAGTACTTC	CASSFSGRGPQETQYF
-	TRBV6-5	few	15	TRBJ2-1	TGTGCCAGCAGCCTACTAGCACCGATTTACAATGAGCAGTTCTTC	CASSLLAPIYNEQFF
-	TRBV29-1	-	13	TRBJ1-2	TGCAGCGTTGATGCCGATAGTGAAGATGGCTACACCTTC	CSVDADSEDGYTF
-	TRBV28	-	12	TRBJ1-1	TGTGCCAGCCCCGGGCGAGGGGCTGAAGCTTTCTTT	CASPGRGAEAFF
-	TRBV2	-	10	TRBJ2-1	TGTGCCAGCAGTGTAGGTCAGCAGTTCTTC	CASSVGQQFF
TRBD2	TRBV9	few	15	TRBJ2-5	TGTGCCAGCAGCCCGGGACTAGCGGTACAAGAGACCCAGTACTTC	CASSPGLAVQETQYF
-	TRBV5-4	-	14	TRBJ1-1	TGTGCCAGCAGCAAAGTGGCGCAGTTCGCTGAAGCTTTCTTT	CASSKVAQFAEAFF
-	TRBV30	few	12	TRBJ2-1	TGTGCCTGGAACCGGGGGAACCATGAGCAGTTCTTC	CAWNRGNHEQFF
-	TRBV5-8	-	16	TRBJ2-3	TGTGCCAGCAGCCCTCTAGGGCTCACTAGCACAGATACGCAGTATTTT	CASSPLGLTSTDTQYF
-	TRBV28	-	12	TRBJ1-2	TGTGCCAGCAGTTTACGGGGTCGAGGCTACACCTTC	CASSLRGRGYTF
-	TRBV19	-	16	TRBJ2-6	TGTGCCAGTAGTGGGGTGGACAGCTCTGGGGCCAACGTCCTGACTTTC	CASSGVDSSGANVLTF
-	TRBV15	-	14	TRBJ2-7	TGTGCCACCAGCAGAGATCGGTTGGGCTACGAGCAGTACTTC	CATSRDRLGYEQYF
-	TRBV28	-	15	TRBJ2-5	TGTGCCAGCAGTTCCGGGGAGGCCACGTTGGCGACCCAGTACTTC	CASSSGEATLATQYF
TRBD1	TRBV7-2	-	14	TRBJ1-2	TGTGCCAGCAGCTCCTGGGACAGGAACTATGGCTACACCTTC	CASSSWDRNYGYTF